The entry below describes one T cell receptor beta chain. Its antigen is unknown. These data belong to a study of graft-versus-host responses after intestinal transplantation. CDR1 and CDR2 from the germline V gene are MNHEY and SVGAGI. This CDR3 is built from 16 residues. V lost 2 bases to trimming and J lost 1 base, with 14 bases between them. Only in-frame clones appear in the TCRdb table, and some are missing; sequencing was by immunoSEQ multiplex PCR. Of roughly 100,000 clones listed, 92% are singletons. The chain uses TRBV6-5 and TRBJ1-2, with D perhaps matching TRBD1 (5 bases). Sequences were derived from unstimulated CD8+ T cells sorted from spleen or lymph node cells, sampled before transplant. This receptor was taken from a human donor who was the organ donor for an intestinal transplant. The DNA for the CDR3 is TGTGCCAGCAGTTACGGTACAGGAGATATTAACTATGGCTACACCTTC. Encoded protein: CASSYGTGDINYGYTF.